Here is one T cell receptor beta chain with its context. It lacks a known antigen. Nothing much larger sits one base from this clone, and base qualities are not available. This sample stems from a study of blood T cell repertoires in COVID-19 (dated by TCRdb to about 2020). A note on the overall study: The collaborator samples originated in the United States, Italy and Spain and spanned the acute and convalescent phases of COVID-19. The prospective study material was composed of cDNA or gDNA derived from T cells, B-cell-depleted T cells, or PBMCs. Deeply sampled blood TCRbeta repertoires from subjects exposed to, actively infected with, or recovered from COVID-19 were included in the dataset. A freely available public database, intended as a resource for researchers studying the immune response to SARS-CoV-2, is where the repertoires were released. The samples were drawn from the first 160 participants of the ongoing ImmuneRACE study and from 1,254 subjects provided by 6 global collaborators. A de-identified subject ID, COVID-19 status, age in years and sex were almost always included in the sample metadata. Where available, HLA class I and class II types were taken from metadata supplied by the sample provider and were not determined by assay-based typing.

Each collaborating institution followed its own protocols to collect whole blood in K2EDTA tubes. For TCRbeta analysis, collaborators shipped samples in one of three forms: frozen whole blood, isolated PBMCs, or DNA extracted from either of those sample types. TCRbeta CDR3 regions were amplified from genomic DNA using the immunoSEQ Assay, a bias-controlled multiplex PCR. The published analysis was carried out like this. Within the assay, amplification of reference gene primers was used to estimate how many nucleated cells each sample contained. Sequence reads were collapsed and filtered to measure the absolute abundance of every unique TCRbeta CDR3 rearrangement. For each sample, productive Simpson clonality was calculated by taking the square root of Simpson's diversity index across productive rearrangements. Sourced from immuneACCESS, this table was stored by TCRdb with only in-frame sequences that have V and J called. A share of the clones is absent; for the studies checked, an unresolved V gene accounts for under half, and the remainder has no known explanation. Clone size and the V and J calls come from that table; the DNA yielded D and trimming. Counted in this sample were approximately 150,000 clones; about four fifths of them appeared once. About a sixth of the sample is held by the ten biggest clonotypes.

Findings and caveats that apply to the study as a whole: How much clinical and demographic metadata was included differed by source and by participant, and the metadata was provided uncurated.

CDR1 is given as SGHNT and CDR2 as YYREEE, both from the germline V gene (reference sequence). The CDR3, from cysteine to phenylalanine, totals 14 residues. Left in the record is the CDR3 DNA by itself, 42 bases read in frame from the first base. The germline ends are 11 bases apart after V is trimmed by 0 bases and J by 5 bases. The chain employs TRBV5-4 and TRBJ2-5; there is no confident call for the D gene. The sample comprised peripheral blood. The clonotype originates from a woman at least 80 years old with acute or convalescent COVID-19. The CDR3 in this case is CASSLDNQRETQYF. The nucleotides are TGTGCCAGCAGCTTGGACAACCAGAGGGAGACCCAGTACTTC.